This T cell receptor (beta chain) was sequenced for a study of cytomegalovirus exposure and HLA in healthy donors. The PCR made use of 60 Vbeta and 13 Jbeta primers. Only in-frame clones appear in the TCRdb table, and some are missing; sequencing was by immunoSEQ multiplex PCR. Found here are some 98,000 clones, 75% to 85% of them singletons; the top ten hold approximately 11%. The CDR3 is 16 residues long, ends included. Study-level findings and limits: In presence/absence analyses, roughly uniform sequencing depth across donors was assumed.

A few counts support this clone. Its antigen is unidentified. It is unclear where the CDR3 begins or ends on the DNA, so no DNA is shown, and the CDR3 is as TCRdb lists it. The chain employs TRBV12-2 and TRBJ2-6; the table calls TRBD2, which could not be checked here. TRBV12-2 constitutes a pseudogene. The source of this sequence is a man younger than 35 in good health and CMV-seropositive. The source material was PBMCs. The CDR3 region is CASRSPFGSGANVLTF.